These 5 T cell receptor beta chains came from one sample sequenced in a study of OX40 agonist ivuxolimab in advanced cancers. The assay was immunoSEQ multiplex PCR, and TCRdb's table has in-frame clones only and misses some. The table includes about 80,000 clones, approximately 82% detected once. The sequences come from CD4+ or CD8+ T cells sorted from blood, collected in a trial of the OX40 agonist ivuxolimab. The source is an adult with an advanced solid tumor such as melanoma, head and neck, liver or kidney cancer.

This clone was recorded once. DNA for the CDR3: TGTGCCAGCAGCCTCAGACCCAAATATAGCGGGGGGGCCAGGGAGACCCAGTACTTC. Translation: CASSLRPKYSGGARETQYF. This chain joins TRBV13 and TRBJ2-5; 11 bases match TRBD2. Germline lookup yields CDR1 PRHDT and CDR2 FYEKMQ (reference sequence). The CDR3 runs to 19 residues. V lost 5 bases and J lost 5; bases outside the gene matches: 19.

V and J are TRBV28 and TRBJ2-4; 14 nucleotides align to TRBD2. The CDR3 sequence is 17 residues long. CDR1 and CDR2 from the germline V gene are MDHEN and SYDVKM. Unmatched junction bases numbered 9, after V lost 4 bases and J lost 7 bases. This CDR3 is CASSSGTSGRRENIQYF. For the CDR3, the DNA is TGTGCCAGCAGTTCCGGGACTAGCGGGAGAAGAGAGAACATTCAGTACTTC.

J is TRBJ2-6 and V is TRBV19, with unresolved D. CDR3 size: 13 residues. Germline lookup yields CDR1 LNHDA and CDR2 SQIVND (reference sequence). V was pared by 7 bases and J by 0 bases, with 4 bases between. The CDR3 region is CASTFSGANVLTF. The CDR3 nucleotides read TGTGCCAGTACTTTCTCTGGGGCCAACGTCCTGACTTTC.

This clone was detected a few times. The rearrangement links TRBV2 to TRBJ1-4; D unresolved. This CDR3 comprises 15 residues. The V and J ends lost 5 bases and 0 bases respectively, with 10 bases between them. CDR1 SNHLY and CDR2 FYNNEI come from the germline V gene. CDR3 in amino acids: CASSPRGATNEKLFF. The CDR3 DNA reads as TGTGCCAGCAGTCCACGGGGAGCAACTAATGAAAAACTGTTTTTT.

As DNA, the CDR3 is TGCGCCAGCAGCCAGGAGTGGACTATGGGTACCTACAATGAGCAGTTCTTC. It yields the protein CASSQEWTMGTYNEQFF. The chain joins TRBV4-3 to TRBJ2-1; the D gene is possibly TRBD2 (6 bases). The CDR3 extends over 17 amino acids. In germline, CDR1 is LGHNA, CDR2 YSLEER. The ends were cut back, 3 bases at V and 2 bases at J, with 17 bases in the middle.